Listed below are T cell receptor beta chains from one sample, sequenced in a study of blood T cells in healthy people across ages. One entry per CDR3 protein, called by TCRdb with MiXCR from the 5' RACE reads. The sample lists approximately 940,000 distinct CDR3 sequences, around 49% seen once, with 13% in the top ten. Sequenced: blood. The receptors shown here come from a man younger than 45 in good health. The CDR3 runs from the conserved cysteine through the conserved F or W. Each record gives: J gene, V gene, CDR3 protein.

j_call: TRBJ1-1; v_call: TRBV27; cdr3_aa: CASSLLVGVGTEAFF
j_call: TRBJ1-2; v_call: TRBV20-1; cdr3_aa: CSARGAGGYGYTF
j_call: TRBJ2-3; v_call: TRBV6-6; cdr3_aa: CASSIRQGVTDTQYF
j_call: TRBJ1-6; v_call: TRBV4-1; cdr3_aa: CASSQAPGTGLGSPLHF
j_call: TRBJ2-5; v_call: TRBV29-1; cdr3_aa: CSVEGPGQGKQETQYF
j_call: TRBJ2-7; v_call: TRBV7-4; cdr3_aa: CASSLKRVSGGRRSYEQYF
j_call: TRBJ1-2; v_call: TRBV29-1; cdr3_aa: CSVERGAENYGYTF
j_call: .; v_call: TRBV3-1; cdr3_aa: CASSHTTSGSYEQYF
j_call: TRBJ2-5; v_call: TRBV7-2; cdr3_aa: CASSLAGIAVETQYF
j_call: TRBJ2-1; v_call: TRBV7-9; cdr3_aa: CAGSLSQGRRNEQFF
j_call: TRBJ2-7; v_call: TRBV25-1; cdr3_aa: CASSEDPLYEQYF
j_call: TRBJ2-7; v_call: TRBV7-2; cdr3_aa: CASSLEKGGYEQYF
j_call: TRBJ2-2; v_call: TRBV7-3; cdr3_aa: CASSPPGYTGELFF
j_call: TRBJ2-5; v_call: TRBV10-3; cdr3_aa: CAISDGARETQYF
j_call: TRBJ1-1; v_call: TRBV9; cdr3_aa: CASSKIYGDTEAFF
j_call: TRBJ2-7; v_call: TRBV12-3/TRBV12-4; cdr3_aa: CASSLPPKLAGARQYF
j_call: TRBJ2-1; v_call: TRBV20-1; cdr3_aa: CSASDPRVSHTYNEQFF
j_call: TRBJ2-7; v_call: TRBV2; cdr3_aa: CASILRTGSYERYF
j_call: TRBJ1-5; v_call: TRBV10-3; cdr3_aa: CAISEDGSTDQPQHF
j_call: TRBJ2-3; v_call: TRBV7-2; cdr3_aa: CASSLSGGGGTDTQYF
j_call: TRBJ1-4; v_call: TRBV12-3/TRBV12-4; cdr3_aa: CASSGIRTGPEKLFF
j_call: TRBJ1-1; v_call: TRBV20-1; cdr3_aa: CSARTGFDTEAFF
j_call: TRBJ2-1; v_call: TRBV27; cdr3_aa: CASSPGGLHNEQFF
j_call: TRBJ2-1; v_call: TRBV6-4; cdr3_aa: CASSPLISFHNEQFF
j_call: TRBJ2-7; v_call: TRBV5-6; cdr3_aa: CASTLGNYEQYF
j_call: TRBJ1-1; v_call: TRBV4-3; cdr3_aa: CASTGGRTSTEAFF
j_call: TRBJ1-5; v_call: TRBV3-1; cdr3_aa: CANSLNRNQPQHF
j_call: TRBJ2-5; v_call: TRBV27; cdr3_aa: CASSSQGDREQYF
j_call: TRBJ1-5; v_call: TRBV6-5; cdr3_aa: CASSYEAGGQPQHF
j_call: TRBJ1-5; v_call: TRBV6-5; cdr3_aa: CASSSEGGRSNQPQHF
j_call: TRBJ2-7; v_call: TRBV6-5; cdr3_aa: CASSYERGPYEQYF
j_call: TRBJ2-3; v_call: TRBV6-1; cdr3_aa: CASSPRVGTASTDTQYF
j_call: TRBJ2-4; v_call: TRBV5-5; cdr3_aa: CTSSFATAKNIQYF
j_call: TRBJ2-4; v_call: TRBV30; cdr3_aa: CAWSPPGLAGAKNIQYF
j_call: TRBJ1-3; v_call: TRBV6-2/TRBV6-3; cdr3_aa: CASNGDSGNTIYF
j_call: TRBJ2-7; v_call: TRBV7-2; cdr3_aa: CASSFGEASYEQYF
j_call: TRBJ1-2; v_call: TRBV2; cdr3_aa: CASSPSAGPGYTF
j_call: TRBJ1-5; v_call: TRBV7-9; cdr3_aa: CASSQQGAGQPQHF
j_call: TRBJ2-1; v_call: TRBV7-2; cdr3_aa: CASSLRFPWASGSYNEQFF
j_call: TRBJ2-1; v_call: TRBV4-1; cdr3_aa: CASSQIRVFSNEQFF
j_call: TRBJ2-1; v_call: TRBV4-1; cdr3_aa: CASSQSSTGTSGHGQFF
j_call: TRBJ2-7; v_call: TRBV28; cdr3_aa: CASRALDGSYEQYF
j_call: TRBJ2-7; v_call: TRBV12-3/TRBV12-4; cdr3_aa: CASSWDSRADEQYF
j_call: TRBJ2-7; v_call: TRBV4-3; cdr3_aa: CASSQDRGTYYEQYF
j_call: TRBJ2-7; v_call: TRBV29-1; cdr3_aa: CSVGPHSREQYF
j_call: TRBJ2-7; v_call: TRBV27; cdr3_aa: CASSLGGAHYEQYF
j_call: TRBJ2-3; v_call: TRBV2; cdr3_aa: CASSASEVTDTQYF
j_call: TRBJ1-1; v_call: TRBV20-1; cdr3_aa: CSAAAGGGRTEAFF